Listed here is a single T cell receptor beta chain. CD45RO-negative CD8 cells positively selected for CCR7 made up the naive population, which excluded terminally differentiated effector memory CD45RA+ cells. The J segment lost 9 bases and the V segment lost 3 bases, leaving 10 bases of the junction unmatched. Germline V gives CDR1 SGHRS, CDR2 YFSETQ. The CDR3 covers 15 residues. This sample is drawn from a study of shared clonotypes between healthy human individuals. The repertoire was sequenced with immunoSEQ multiplex PCR; TCRdb's copy has only in-frame clones and lacks some. The profile shows about 680,000 clones, around 90% of them singletons.

Sequenced input: naive CD8+ T cells sorted from blood. This sequence was found in a man aged 25 to 45 in good health. V and J are TRBV5-1 and TRBJ2-1, with 9 bases aligning to TRBD1. CDR3 amino acids: CASSSPGTGNSEQFF. The CDR3, as DNA: TGCGCCAGCAGCTCGCCCGGGACAGGGAACAGTGAGCAGTTCTTC.